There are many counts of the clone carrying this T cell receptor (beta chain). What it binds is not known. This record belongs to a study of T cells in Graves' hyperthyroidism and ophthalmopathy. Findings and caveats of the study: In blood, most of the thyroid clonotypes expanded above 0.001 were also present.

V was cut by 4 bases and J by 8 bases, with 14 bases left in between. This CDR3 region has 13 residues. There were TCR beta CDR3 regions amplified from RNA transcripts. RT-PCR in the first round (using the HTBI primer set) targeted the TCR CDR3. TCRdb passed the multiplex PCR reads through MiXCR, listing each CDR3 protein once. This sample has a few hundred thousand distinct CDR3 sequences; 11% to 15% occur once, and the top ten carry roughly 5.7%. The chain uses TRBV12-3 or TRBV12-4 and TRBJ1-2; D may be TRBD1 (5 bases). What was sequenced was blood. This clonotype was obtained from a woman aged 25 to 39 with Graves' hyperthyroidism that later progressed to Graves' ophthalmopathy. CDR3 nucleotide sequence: TGTGCCAGCAGTTCCCTGGGGGGGTGGGGCTACACCTTC. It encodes CASSSLGGWGYTF.